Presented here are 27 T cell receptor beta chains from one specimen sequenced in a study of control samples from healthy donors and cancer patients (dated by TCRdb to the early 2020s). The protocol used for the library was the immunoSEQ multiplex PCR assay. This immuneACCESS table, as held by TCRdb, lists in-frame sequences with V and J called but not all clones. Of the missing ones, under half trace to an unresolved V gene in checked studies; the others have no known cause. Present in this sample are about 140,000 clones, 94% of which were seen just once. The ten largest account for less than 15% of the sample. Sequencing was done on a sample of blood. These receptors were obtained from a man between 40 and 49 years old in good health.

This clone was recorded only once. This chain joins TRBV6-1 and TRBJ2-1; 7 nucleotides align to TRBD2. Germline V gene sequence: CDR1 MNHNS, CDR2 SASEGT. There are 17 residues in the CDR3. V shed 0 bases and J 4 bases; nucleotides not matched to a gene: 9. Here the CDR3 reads CASSEALKRELYNEQFF. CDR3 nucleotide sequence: TGTGCCAGCAGTGAAGCGCTGAAGCGGGAACTTTACAATGAGCAGTTCTTC.

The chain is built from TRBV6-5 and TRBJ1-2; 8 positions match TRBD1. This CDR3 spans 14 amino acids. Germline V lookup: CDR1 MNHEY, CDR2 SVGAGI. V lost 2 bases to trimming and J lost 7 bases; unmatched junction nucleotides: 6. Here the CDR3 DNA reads TGTGCCAGCAGTTACGGCACAGGGGGTCGTGGCTACACCTTC. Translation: CASSYGTGGRGYTF.

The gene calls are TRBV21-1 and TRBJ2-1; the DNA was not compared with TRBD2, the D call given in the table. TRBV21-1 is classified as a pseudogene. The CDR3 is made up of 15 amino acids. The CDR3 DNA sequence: TGTGCCAGCAGCCCTAGCGGGAGGATCAGGAATGAGCAGTTCTTC. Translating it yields CASSPSGRIRNEQFF.

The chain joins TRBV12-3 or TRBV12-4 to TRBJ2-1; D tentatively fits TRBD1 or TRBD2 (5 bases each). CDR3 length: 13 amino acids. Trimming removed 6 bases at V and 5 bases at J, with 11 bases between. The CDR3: CASRRDGHNEQFF. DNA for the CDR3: TGTGCCAGCAGGAGGGACGGGCACAATGAGCAGTTCTTC.

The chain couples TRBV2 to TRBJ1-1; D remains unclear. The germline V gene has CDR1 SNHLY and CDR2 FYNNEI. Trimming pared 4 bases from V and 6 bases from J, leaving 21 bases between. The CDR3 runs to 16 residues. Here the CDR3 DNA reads TGTGCCAGCAGTGGCATCAGAACTAACACCGGCCCTGAAGCTTTCTTT. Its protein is CASSGIRTNTGPEAFF.

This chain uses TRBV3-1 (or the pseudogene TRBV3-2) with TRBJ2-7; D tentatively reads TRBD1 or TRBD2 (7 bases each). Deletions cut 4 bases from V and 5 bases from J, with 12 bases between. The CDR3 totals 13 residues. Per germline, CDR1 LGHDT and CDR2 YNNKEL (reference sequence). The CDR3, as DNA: TGTGCCAGCAGCCGCGCAGGGGGGGACGAGCAGTACTTC. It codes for CASSRAGGDEQYF.

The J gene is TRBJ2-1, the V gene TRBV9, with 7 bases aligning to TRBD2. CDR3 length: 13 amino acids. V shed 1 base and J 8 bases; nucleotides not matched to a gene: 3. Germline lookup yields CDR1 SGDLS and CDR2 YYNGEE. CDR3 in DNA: TGTGCCAGCAGCGTACGGGGGGTTGATGAGCAGTTCTTC. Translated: CASSVRGVDEQFF.

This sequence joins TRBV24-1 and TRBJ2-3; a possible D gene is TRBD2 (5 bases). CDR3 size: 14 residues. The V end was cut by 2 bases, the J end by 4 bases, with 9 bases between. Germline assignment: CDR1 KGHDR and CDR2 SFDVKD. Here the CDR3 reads CATSDSEGPDTQYF. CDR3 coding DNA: TGTGCCACCAGTGATTCCGAGGGCCCAGATACGCAGTATTTT.

CDR3 coding DNA: TGTGCCCGTAAGCGGGGGCCCAGAGACGAGCAGTACTTC. Its protein product is CARKRGPRDEQYF. J is TRBJ2-7 and V is TRBV6-4; 8 nucleotides line up with TRBD2. This CDR3 is 13 amino acids long. The J segment lost 5 bases and the V segment lost 11 bases, leaving 11 bases of the junction unmatched. The germline V gene has CDR1 MRHNA and CDR2 SNTAGT.

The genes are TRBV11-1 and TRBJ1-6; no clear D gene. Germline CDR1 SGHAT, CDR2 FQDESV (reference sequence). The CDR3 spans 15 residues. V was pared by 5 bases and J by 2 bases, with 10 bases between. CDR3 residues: CASSPIEAYNSPLHF. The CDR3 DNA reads TGTGCCAGCAGCCCCATCGAGGCCTATAATTCACCCCTCCACTTT.

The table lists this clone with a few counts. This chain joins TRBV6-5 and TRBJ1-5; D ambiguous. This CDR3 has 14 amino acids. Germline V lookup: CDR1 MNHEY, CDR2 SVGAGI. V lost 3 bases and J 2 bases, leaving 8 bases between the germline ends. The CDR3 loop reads CASSYMRGNQPQHF. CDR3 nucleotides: TGTGCCAGCAGTTATATGAGGGGCAATCAGCCCCAGCATTTT.

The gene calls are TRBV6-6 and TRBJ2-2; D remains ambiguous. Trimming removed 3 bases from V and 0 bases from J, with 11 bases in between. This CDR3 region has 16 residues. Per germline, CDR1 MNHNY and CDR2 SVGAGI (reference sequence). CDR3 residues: CASSYIAGANTGELFF. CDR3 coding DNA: TGTGCCAGCAGTTATATTGCAGGAGCGAACACCGGGGAGCTGTTTTTT.

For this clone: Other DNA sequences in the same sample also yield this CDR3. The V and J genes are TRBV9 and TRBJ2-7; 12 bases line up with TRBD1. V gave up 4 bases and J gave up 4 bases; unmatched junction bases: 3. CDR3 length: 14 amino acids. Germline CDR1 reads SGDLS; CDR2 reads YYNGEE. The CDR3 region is CASSPGQGAYEQYF. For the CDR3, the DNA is TGTGCCAGCAGCCCGGGACAGGGGGCTTACGAGCAGTACTTC.

The CDR3 DNA sequence: TGTGCCAGCAGTTACCGGGAGTCGCCTTCACCCCTCCACTTT. Residues: CASSYRESPSPLHF. The chain is built from TRBV6-5 and TRBJ1-6, with D uncertain. Germline assignment: CDR1 MNHEY and CDR2 SVGAGI. V was shortened by 2 bases and J by 9 bases, with 11 bases between the two germline ends. The CDR3 contains 14 residues.

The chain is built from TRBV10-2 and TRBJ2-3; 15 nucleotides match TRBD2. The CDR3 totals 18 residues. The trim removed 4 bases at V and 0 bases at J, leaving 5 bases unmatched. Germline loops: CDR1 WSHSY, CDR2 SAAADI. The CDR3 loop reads CASSARTSGGASTDTQYF. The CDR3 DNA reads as TGCGCCAGCAGTGCAAGGACTAGCGGGGGGGCTAGCACAGATACGCAGTATTTT.

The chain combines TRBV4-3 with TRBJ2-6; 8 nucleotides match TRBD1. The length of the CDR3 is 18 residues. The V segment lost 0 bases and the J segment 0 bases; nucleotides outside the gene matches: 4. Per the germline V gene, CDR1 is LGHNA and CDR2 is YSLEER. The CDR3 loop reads CASSQEPDRASGANVLTF. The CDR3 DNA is TGCGCCAGCAGCCAAGAGCCGGACAGGGCCTCTGGGGCCAACGTCCTGACTTTC.

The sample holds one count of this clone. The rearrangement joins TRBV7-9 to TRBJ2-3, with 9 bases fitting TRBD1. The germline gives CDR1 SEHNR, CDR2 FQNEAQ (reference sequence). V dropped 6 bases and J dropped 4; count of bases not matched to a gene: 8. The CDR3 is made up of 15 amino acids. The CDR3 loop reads CASSFPGQGSDTQYF. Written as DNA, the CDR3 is TGTGCCAGCAGTTTCCCGGGACAGGGATCAGATACGCAGTATTTT.

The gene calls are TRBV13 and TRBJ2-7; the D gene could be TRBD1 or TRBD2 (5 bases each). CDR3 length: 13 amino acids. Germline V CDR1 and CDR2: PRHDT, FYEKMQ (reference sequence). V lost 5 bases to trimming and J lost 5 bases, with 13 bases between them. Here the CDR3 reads CASSASGTDEQYF. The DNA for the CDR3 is TGTGCCAGCAGCGCCTCAGGGACGGACGAGCAGTACTTC.

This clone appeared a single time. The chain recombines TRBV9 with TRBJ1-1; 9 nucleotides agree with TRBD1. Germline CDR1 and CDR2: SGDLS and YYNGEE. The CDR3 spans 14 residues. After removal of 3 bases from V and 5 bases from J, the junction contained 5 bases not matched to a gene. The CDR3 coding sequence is TGTGCCAGCAGCGGCGGACAGGGGATGACTGAAGCTTTCTTT. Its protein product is CASSGGQGMTEAFF.

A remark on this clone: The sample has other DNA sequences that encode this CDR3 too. CDR3 sequence: CASSVGSTDTQYF. CDR3 coding DNA: TGTGCCAGCAGCGTAGGGAGCACAGATACGCAGTATTTT. The gene calls are TRBV9 and TRBJ2-3, with D hard to call. CDR1 and CDR2 (germline): SGDLS, YYNGEE. This CDR3 is built from 13 residues. Trimming left V 0 bases short and J 0 bases short, with 2 bases between.

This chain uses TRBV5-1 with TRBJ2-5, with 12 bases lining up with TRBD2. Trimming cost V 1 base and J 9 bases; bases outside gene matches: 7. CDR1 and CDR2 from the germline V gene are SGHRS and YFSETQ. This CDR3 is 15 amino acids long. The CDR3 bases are TGCGCCAGCAGCTTGCTAGCGGGAGGGCCGCAGGCCCAGTACTTC. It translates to CASSLLAGGPQAQYF.

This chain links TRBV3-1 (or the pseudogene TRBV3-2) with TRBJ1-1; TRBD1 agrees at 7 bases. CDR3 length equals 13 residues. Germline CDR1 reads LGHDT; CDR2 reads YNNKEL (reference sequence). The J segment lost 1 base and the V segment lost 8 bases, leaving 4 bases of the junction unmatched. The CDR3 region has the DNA TGTGCCAGCCAGGGGGGTGCGAACACTGAAGCTTTCTTT. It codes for CASQGGANTEAFF.

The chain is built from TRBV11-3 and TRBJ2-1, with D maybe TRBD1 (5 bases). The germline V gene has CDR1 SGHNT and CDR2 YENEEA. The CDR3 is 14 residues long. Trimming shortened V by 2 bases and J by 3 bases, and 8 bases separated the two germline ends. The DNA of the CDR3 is TGTGCCAGCAGCTTACAGGGTGGCTACAATGAGCAGTTCTTC. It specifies CASSLQGGYNEQFF.

In nucleotides, the CDR3 is TGTGCCAGCTCATCAACAGGGGGCGCGATAAACACTGAAGCTTTCTTT. This translates into CASSSTGGAINTEAFF. The chain joins TRBV18 to TRBJ1-1, with TRBD1 matching 9 bases. CDR1 and CDR2 (germline): KGHSH, LQKENI. The CDR3 covers 16 residues. Unmatched junction bases numbered 9, after V lost 5 bases and J lost 2 bases.

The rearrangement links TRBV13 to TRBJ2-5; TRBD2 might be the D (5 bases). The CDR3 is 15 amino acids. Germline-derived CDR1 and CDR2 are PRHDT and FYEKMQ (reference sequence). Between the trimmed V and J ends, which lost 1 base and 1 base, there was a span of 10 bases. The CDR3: CASSLAQDFQETQYF. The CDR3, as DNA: TGTGCCAGCAGCTTAGCCCAGGACTTCCAAGAGACCCAGTACTTC.

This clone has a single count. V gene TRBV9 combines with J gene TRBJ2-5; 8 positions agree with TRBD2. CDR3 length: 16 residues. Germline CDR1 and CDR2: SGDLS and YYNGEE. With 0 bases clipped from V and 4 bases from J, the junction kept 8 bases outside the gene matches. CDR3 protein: CASSVVGTSSLETQYF. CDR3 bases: TGTGCCAGCAGCGTAGTGGGGACTAGTTCTTTAGAGACCCAGTACTTC.

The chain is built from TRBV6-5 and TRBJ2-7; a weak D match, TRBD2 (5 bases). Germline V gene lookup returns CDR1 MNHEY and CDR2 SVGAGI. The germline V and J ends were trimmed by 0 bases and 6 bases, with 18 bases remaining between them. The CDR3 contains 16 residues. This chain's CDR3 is CASSYSTLRIAGEQYF. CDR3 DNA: TGTGCCAGCAGTTACTCGACTTTAAGGATTGCGGGCGAGCAGTACTTC.